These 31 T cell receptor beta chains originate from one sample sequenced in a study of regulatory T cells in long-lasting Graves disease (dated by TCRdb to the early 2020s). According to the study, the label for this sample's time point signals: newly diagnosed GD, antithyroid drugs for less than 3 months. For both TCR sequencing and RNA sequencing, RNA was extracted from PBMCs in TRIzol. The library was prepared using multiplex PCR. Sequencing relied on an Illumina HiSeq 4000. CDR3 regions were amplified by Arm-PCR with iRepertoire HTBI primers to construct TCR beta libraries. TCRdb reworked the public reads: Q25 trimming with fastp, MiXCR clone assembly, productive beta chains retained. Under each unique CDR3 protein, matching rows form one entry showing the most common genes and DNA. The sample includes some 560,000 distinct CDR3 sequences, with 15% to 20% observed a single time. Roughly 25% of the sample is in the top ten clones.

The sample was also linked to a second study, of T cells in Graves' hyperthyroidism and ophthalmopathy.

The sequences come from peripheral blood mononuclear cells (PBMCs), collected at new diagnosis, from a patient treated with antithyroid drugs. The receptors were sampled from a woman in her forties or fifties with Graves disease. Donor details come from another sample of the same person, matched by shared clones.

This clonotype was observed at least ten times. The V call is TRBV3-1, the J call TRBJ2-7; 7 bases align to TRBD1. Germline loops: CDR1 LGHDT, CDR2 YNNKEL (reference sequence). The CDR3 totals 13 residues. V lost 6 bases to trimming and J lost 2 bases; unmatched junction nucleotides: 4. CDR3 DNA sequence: TGTGCCAGCAGGCACAGGGGCGCCTACGAGCAGTACTTC. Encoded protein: CASRHRGAYEQYF.

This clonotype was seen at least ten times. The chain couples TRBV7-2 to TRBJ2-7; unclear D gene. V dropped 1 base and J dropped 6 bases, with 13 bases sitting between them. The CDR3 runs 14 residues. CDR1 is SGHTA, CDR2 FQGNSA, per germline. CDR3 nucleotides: TGTGCCAGCAGCTTAGGTGTTATGGCATCCGAGCAGTACTTC. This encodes CASSLGVMASEQYF.

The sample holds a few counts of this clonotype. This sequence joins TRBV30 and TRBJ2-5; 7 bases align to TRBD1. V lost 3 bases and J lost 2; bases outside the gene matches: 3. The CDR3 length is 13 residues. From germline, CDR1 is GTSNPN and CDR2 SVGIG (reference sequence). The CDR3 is CAWSRGQQETQYF. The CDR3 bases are TGTGCCTGGAGCAGGGGACAGCAAGAGACCCAGTACTTC.

CDR3 nucleotide sequence: TGCAGTGCTTGGGACAGGGACTATGGCTACACCTTC. Translated: CSAWDRDYGYTF. The gene calls are TRBV20-1 and TRBJ1-2; 9 bases agree with TRBD1. The CDR3 sequence is 12 residues long. Germline CDR1 DFQATT, CDR2 SNEGSKA (reference sequence). The trim removed 5 bases at V and 3 bases at J, leaving 1 base unmatched.

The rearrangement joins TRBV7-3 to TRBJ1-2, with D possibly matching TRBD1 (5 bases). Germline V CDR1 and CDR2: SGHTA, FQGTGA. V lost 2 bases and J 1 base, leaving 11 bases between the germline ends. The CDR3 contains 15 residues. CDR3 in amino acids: CASSLSGTGNYGYTF. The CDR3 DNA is TGTGCCAGCAGCTTATCAGGGACCGGTAACTATGGCTACACCTTC.

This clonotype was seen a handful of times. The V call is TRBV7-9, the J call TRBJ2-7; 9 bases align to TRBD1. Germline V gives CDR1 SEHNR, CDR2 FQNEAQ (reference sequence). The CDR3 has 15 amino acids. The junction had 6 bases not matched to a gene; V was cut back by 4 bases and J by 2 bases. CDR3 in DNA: TGTGCCAGCAGCTCTCTCCGACAGGGGGCCTACGAGCAGTACTTC. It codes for CASSSLRQGAYEQYF. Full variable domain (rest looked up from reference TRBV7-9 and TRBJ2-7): DTGVSQNPRHKITKRGQNVTFRCDPISEHNRLYWYRQTLGQGPEFLTYFQNEAQLEKSRLLSDRFSAERPKGSFSTLEIQRTEQGDSAMYLCASSSLRQGAYEQYFGPGTRLTVT.

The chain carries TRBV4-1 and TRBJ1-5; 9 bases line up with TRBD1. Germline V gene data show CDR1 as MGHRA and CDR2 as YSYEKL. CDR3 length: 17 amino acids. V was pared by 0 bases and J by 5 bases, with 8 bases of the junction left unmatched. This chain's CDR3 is CASSQDIRDREDQPQHF. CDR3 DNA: TGCGCCAGCAGCCAAGATATTCGGGACAGGGAGGATCAGCCCCAGCATTTT.

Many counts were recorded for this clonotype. The CDR3 sequence: CASSFGQDHVETQYF. The CDR3 region has the DNA TGTGCCAGCAGCTTCGGACAGGACCATGTAGAGACCCAGTACTTC. This chain links TRBV7-9 with TRBJ2-5, with TRBD1 matching 7 bases. This CDR3 contains 15 residues. CDR1 is SEHNR, CDR2 FQNEAQ, per germline (reference sequence). The V segment lost 3 bases and the J segment 4 bases; nucleotides outside the gene matches: 8.

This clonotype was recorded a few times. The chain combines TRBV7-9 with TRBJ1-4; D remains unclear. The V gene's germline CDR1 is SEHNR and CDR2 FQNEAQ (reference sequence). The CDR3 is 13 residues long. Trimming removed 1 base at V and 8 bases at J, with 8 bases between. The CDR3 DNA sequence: TGTGCCAGCAGCTTAGGTGTGGGAGAAAAACTGTTTTTT. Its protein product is CASSLGVGEKLFF. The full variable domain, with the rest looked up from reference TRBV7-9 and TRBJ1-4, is DTGVSQNPRHKITKRGQNVTFRCDPISEHNRLYWYRQTLGQGPEFLTYFQNEAQLEKSRLLSDRFSAERPKGSFSTLEIQRTEQGDSAMYLCASSLGVGEKLFFGSGTQLSVL.

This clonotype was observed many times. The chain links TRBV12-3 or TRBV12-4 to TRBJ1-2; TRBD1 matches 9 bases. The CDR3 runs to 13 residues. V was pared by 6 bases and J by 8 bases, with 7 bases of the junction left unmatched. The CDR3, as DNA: TGTGCCAGCAGCACGGACAGGGGTGGAGGCTACACCTTC. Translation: CASSTDRGGGYTF.

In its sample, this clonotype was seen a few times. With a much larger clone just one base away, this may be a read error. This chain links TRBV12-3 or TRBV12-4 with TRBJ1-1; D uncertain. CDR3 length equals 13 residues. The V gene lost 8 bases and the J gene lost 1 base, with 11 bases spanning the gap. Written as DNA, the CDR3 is TGTGCCAGCGAAGAGGAGAAGAACACTGAAGCTTTCTTT. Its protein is CASEEEKNTEAFF.

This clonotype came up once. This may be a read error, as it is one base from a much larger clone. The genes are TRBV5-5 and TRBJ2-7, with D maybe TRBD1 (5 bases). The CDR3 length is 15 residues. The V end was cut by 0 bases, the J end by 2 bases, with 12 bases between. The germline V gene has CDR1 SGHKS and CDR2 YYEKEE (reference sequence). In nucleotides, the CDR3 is TGTGCCAGCAGCTTGGCTTCCGACAGCCCCTACGAGCAGTACTTC. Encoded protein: CASSLASDSPYEQYF. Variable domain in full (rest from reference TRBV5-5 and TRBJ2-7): DAGVTQSPTHLIKTRGQQVTLRCSPISGHKSVSWYQQVLGQGPQFIFQYYEKEERGRGNFPDRFSARQFPNYSSELNVNALLLGDSALYLCASSLASDSPYEQYFGPGTRLTVT.

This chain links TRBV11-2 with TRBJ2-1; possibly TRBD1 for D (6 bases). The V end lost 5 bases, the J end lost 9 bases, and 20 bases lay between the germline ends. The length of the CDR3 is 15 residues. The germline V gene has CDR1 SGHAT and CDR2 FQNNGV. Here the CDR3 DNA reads TGTGCCAGCAGCGCATTACAGGGCGCGGTAGGTGAGCAGTTCTTC. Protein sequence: CASSALQGAVGEQFF.

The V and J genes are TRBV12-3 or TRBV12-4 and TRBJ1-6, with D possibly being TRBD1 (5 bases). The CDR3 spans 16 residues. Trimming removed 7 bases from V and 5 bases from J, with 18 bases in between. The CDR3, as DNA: TGTGCCAGCACCCCCAACTTCGACAGACATAATTCACCCCTCCACTTT. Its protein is CASTPNFDRHNSPLHF.

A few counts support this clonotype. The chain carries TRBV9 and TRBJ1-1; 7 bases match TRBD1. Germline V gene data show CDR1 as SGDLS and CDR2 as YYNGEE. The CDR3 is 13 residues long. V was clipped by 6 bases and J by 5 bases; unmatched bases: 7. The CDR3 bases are TGTGCCAGCAATACAGGGGATGTAACTGAAGCTTTCTTT. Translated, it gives CASNTGDVTEAFF.

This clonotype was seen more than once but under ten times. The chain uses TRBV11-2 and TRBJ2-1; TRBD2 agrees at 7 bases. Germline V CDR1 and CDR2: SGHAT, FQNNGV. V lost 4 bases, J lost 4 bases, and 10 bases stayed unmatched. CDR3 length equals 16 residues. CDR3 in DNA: TGTGCCAGCAGCTACGGCGGGGGACTACTTTACAATGAGCAGTTCTTC. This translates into CASSYGGGLLYNEQFF.

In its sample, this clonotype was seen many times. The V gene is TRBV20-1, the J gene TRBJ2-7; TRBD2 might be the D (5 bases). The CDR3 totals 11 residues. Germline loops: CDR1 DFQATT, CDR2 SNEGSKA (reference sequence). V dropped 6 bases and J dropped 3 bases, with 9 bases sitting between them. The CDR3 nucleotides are TGCAGTGCGGACGGGGACTACGAGCAGTACTTC. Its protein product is CSADGDYEQYF.

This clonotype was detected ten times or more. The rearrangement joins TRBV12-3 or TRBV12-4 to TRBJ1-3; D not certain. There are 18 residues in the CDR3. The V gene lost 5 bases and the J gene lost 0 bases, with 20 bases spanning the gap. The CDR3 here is CASSPDGAEDSSGNTIYF. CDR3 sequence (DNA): TGTGCCAGCAGTCCGGACGGAGCTGAGGATAGCTCTGGAAACACCATATATTTT.

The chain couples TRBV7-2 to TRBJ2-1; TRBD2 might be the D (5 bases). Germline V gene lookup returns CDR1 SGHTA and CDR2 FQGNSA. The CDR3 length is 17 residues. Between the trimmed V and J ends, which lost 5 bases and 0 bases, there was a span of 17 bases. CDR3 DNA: TGTGCCAGCAGCACGGTCGGGCGGGCGAGCTCCTACAATGAGCAGTTCTTC. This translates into CASSTVGRASSYNEQFF.

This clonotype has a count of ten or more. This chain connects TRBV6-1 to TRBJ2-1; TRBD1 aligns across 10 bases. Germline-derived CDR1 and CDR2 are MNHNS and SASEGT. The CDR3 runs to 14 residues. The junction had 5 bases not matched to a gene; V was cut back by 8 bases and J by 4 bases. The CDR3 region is CASPRDRGYNEQFF. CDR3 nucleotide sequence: TGTGCCAGCCCTCGGGACAGGGGATACAATGAGCAGTTCTTC.

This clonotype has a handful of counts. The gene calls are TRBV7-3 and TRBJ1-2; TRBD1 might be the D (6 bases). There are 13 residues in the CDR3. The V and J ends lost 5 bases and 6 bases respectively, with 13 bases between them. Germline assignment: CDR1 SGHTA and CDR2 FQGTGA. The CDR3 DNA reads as TGTGCCAGCAGCCTAGAGGGGGAACATGGCTACACCTTC. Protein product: CASSLEGEHGYTF.

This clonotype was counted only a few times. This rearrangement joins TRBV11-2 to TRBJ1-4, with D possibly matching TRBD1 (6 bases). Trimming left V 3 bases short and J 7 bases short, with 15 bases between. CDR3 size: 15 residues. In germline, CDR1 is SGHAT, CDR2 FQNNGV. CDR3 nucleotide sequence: TGTGCCAGCAGCTTGGGTTCAGGGGCCGGTGAAAAACTGTTTTTT. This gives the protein CASSLGSGAGEKLFF. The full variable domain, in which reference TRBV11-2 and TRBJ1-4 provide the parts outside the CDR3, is EAGVAQSPRYKIIEKRQSVAFWCNPISGHATLYWYQQILGQGPKLLIQFQNNGVVDDSQLPKDRFSAERLKGVDSTLKIQPAKLEDSAVYLCASSLGSGAGEKLFFGSGTQLSVL.

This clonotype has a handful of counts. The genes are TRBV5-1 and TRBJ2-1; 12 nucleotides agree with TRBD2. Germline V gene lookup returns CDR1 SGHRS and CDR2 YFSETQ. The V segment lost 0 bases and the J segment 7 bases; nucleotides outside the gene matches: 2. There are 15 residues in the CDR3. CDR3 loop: CASSLVGLAGNEQFF. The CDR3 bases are TGCGCCAGCAGCTTGGTGGGACTAGCGGGTAATGAGCAGTTCTTC.

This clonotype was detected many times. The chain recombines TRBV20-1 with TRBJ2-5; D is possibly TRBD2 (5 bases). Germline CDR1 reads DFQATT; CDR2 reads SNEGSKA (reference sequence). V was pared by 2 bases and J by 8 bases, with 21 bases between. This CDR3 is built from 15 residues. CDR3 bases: TGCAGTGCTAGACCTACACGAGGGCCCTCGAATACCCAGTACTTC. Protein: CSARPTRGPSNTQYF.

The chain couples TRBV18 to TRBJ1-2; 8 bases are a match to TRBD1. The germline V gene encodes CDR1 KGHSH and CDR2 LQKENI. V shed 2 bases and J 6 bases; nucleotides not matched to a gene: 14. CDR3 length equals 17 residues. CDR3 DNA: TGTGCCAGCTCACCAGAGAGACGGGACAGGCCTATTGATGGCTACACCTTC. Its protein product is CASSPERRDRPIDGYTF.

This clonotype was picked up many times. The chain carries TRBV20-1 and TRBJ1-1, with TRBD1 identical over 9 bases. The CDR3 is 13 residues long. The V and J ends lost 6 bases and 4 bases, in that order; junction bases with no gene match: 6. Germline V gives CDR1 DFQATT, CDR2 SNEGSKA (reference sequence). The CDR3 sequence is CSARDRDITEAFF. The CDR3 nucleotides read TGCAGTGCAAGGGACAGGGACATCACTGAAGCTTTCTTT.

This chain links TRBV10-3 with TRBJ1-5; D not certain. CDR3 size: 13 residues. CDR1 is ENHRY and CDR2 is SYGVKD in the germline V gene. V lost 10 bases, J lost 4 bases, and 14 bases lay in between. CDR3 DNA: TGTGCCAAACCGGTGGCGGGAAATCAGCCCCAGCATTTT. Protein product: CAKPVAGNQPQHF.

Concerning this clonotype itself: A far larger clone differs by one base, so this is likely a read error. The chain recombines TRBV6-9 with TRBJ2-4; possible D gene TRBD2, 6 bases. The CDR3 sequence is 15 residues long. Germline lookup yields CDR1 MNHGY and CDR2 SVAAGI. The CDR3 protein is CTSSYGGSGKNIQYF. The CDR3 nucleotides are TGTACCAGCAGTTACGGGGGTTCGGGCAAAAACATTCAGTACTTC.

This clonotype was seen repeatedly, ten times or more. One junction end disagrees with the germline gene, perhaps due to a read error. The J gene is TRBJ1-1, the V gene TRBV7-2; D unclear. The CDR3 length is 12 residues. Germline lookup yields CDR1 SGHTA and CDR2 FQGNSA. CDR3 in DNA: TGTGCCAGCAGCTTCCTGAACCCTGAAGCTTTCTTT. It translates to CASSFLNPEAFF.

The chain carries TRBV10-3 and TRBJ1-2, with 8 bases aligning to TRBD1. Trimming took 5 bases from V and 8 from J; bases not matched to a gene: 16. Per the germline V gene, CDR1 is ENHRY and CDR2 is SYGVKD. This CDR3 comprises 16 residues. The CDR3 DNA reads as TGTGCCATCAGTCCCGGGACAGGCTCCCTCCTAGGGGGCTACACCTTC. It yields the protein CAISPGTGSLLGGYTF.

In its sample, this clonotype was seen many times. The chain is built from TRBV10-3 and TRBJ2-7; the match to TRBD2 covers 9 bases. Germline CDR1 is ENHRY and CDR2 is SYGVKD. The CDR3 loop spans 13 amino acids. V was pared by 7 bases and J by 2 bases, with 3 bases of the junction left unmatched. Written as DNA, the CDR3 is TGTGCCATCACCCGCGGGGGGGCCTACGAGCAGTACTTC. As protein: CAITRGGAYEQYF.